The 5 T cell receptor beta chains given below trace back to one sample, sequenced in a study of T cells in Graves' hyperthyroidism and ophthalmopathy. The investigators amplified TCR beta CDR3 regions from RNA transcripts. Primed by the HTBI set, a first-round RT-PCR was run on the TCR CDR3. Each CDR3 protein is one row after TCRdb ran MiXCR on the multiplex PCR reads. The sample consists of roughly 500,000 distinct CDR3 sequences, approximately 25% of them appearing once. Sequenced material: blood. The receptors here all came from a young woman with Graves' ophthalmopathy.

This clonotype appeared many times. The genes are TRBV28 and TRBJ1-2; 9 nucleotides align to TRBD1. Germline V lookup: CDR1 MDHEN, CDR2 SYDVKM. V lost 5 bases and J lost 4; bases outside the gene matches: 8. The CDR3 covers 15 residues. The CDR3 DNA reads as TGTGCCAGCAGTACAGGACAGGGGCCGATCTATGGCTACACCTTC. It translates to CASSTGQGPIYGYTF.

This clonotype came up a few times. The genes are TRBV12-3 or TRBV12-4 and TRBJ2-5; no reliable D call. The V end was cut by 6 bases, the J end by 4 bases, with 15 bases between. This CDR3 has 14 residues. The CDR3 DNA follows: TGTGCCAGCAGCCCCCTCCCCTCGGGAGAGACCCAGTACTTC. Translation: CASSPLPSGETQYF.

The rearrangement links TRBV9 to TRBJ2-2; 8 nucleotides line up with TRBD1. This CDR3 has 15 amino acids. After removal of 2 bases from V and 1 base from J, the junction contained 1 base not matched to a gene. Germline V gives CDR1 SGDLS, CDR2 YYNGEE. CDR3 in amino acids: CASSVRGRNTGELFF. DNA for the CDR3: TGTGCCAGCAGCGTCAGGGGGCGGAACACCGGGGAGCTGTTTTTT.

The chain recombines TRBV2 with TRBJ2-5; 8 bases line up with TRBD1. The CDR3 runs to 15 residues. V lost 6 bases to trimming and J lost 4 bases; unmatched junction nucleotides: 10. Per germline, CDR1 SNHLY and CDR2 FYNNEI. The CDR3 reads CASRGQGSFGETQYF. CDR3 nucleotide sequence: TGTGCCAGCAGAGGACAGGGAAGTTTTGGAGAGACCCAGTACTTC.

The V and J genes are TRBV11-2 and TRBJ2-2, with TRBD1 as a possible D gene (6 bases). This CDR3 has 16 amino acids. Germline lookup yields CDR1 SGHAT and CDR2 FQNNGV. V was shortened by 5 bases and J by 5 bases, with 18 bases between the two germline ends. The chain's CDR3 is CASSIQGYGNTGELFF. DNA for the CDR3: TGTGCCAGCAGCATACAGGGTTACGGGAATACCGGGGAGCTGTTTTTT.